The entry that follows covers one TCR beta chain sequence. The antigen remains unidentified. The sort gate was single viable CD3+CD4+CD8-CD45RO+ cells for memory CD4+ T cells. Donors' CMV status reflects serum IgG against pp150, pp28, p38, p52. Positive selection with CD4 microbeads enriched total CD4+ T cells. The data are from a study of memory CD4+ T cells and cytomegalovirus serostatus. CDR1 and CDR2 (germline): GTSNPN, SVGIG (reference sequence). The V gene lost 3 bases and the J gene lost 7 bases, with 18 bases spanning the gap. This CDR3 contains 14 residues. TCRdb keeps only in-frame clones here, not all; method: immunoSEQ multiplex PCR. The sample has 50,000 to 60,000 clones, over 60% seen once. Points from the study as a whole: CD4+ memory repertoires contained about 40% of the 164 reported CMV TCRbeta sequences. The CMV-associated TCR signature appears largely within the CD4+ memory repertoire.

The TCR was taken from an adult in good health and CMV-seropositive. Sequencing used memory CD4+ T cells from blood. This sequence joins TRBV30 and TRBJ1-2, with TRBD1 as a possible D gene (6 bases). CDR3: CAWRGTGMASGYTF. DNA for the CDR3: TGTGCCTGGAGGGGAACAGGGATGGCCTCTGGCTACACCTTC. The full variable domain, completed using reference TRBV30 and TRBJ1-2, is SQTIHQWPATLVQPVGSPLSLECTVEGTSNPNLYWYRQAAGRGLQLLFYSVGIGQISSEVPQNLSASRPQDRQFILSSKKLLLSDSGFYLCAWRGTGMASGYTFGSGTRLTVV.